These 32 T cell receptor beta chains were all obtained from the same sample, sequenced in a study of T-cell reconstitution after alpha-beta-depleted transplantation in children. Construction of the TCRbeta library involved unique molecular identifiers. TCRdb itself ran the PCR reads through MiXCR, one entry per CDR3 protein. The repertoire holds about 540,000 distinct CDR3 sequences, about 16% seen once, with over 3% in the top ten. The sequencing here drew on PBMCs from the stem cell graft donor, taken from the stem cell graft. The origin of the receptors is a human donor who donated a stem cell graft to a child with acute lymphoblastic leukemia.

The chain carries TRBV12-3 or TRBV12-4 and TRBJ2-1, with D possibly called TRBD1 or TRBD2 (6 bases each). CDR3 length: 15 amino acids. Trimming took off 6 bases at V and 6 bases at J, with 18 bases between the two ends. The CDR3 sequence is CASSRRGRGTNEQFF. The CDR3 coding sequence is TGTGCCAGCAGCCGTCGGGGGCGCGGGACCAATGAGCAGTTCTTC.

This clonotype was detected only a few times. The V gene is TRBV25-1, the J gene TRBJ1-6, with D perhaps matching TRBD1 (6 bases). Germline CDR1 is MGHDK and CDR2 is SYGVNS. V lost 5 bases to trimming and J lost 10 bases, with 24 bases between them. The CDR3 totals 17 residues. CDR3 sequence: CASSPQWHTGPNSPLHF. The DNA of the CDR3 is TGTGCCAGCAGTCCTCAATGGCATACAGGGCCCAACTCACCCCTCCACTTT.

This clonotype was counted at least ten times. The rearrangement uses TRBV12-3 or TRBV12-4 and TRBJ2-7, with D perhaps matching TRBD1 (5 bases). CDR3 size: 14 residues. Trimming pared 3 bases from V and 3 bases from J, leaving 12 bases between. CDR3 DNA sequence: TGTGCCAGCAGTTTTGGGGTAGGGGACTACGAGCAGTACTTC. Its translation is CASSFGVGDYEQYF.

V usage is TRBV11-1 and J usage is TRBJ1-2; TRBD1 agrees at 8 bases. Per the germline V gene, CDR1 is SGHAT and CDR2 is FQDESV (reference sequence). J gave up 3 bases and V 5 bases, and 17 bases lay outside the gene matches. The CDR3 runs 18 residues. The CDR3 sequence: CASSAGTGGWVGDYGYTF. The DNA for the CDR3 is TGTGCCAGCAGCGCCGGGACAGGAGGATGGGTGGGAGACTATGGCTACACCTTC.

This clonotype turned up a few times. DNA for the CDR3: TGTGCCAGTAGTATAGCTCAGCCCCAGCATTTT. This sequence encodes CASSIAQPQHF. J is TRBJ1-5 and V is TRBV19; D is uncertain. Trimming took off 1 base at V and 6 bases at J, with 1 base between the two ends. This CDR3 has 11 amino acids. CDR1 and CDR2 from the germline V gene are LNHDA and SQIVND (reference sequence).

The V gene is TRBV29-1, the J gene TRBJ2-7; 9 positions match TRBD1. Germline V gene sequence: CDR1 SQVTM, CDR2 ANQGSEA. J was trimmed by 0 bases and V by 6 bases; bases with no gene match: 9. This CDR3 region has 15 residues. CDR3 in DNA: TGCAGCGTCGAGGGGACAGGGACTTCCTCCTACGAGCAGTACTTC. Translation: CSVEGTGTSSYEQYF.

The chain links TRBV4-2 to TRBJ1-1; D call uncertain. The CDR3 extends over 15 amino acids. Trimming removed 0 bases at V and 5 bases at J, with 13 bases between. Germline CDR1 is LGHNA and CDR2 is YNFKEQ. DNA of the CDR3: TGTGCCAGCAGCCAAGAACCCGCCCACGGGACTGAAGCTTTCTTT. This translates into CASSQEPAHGTEAFF.

This clonotype was observed a handful of times. The chain employs TRBV29-1 and TRBJ2-1; TRBD2 agrees at 9 bases. Germline values: CDR1 SQVTM, CDR2 ANQGSEA. V lost 7 bases and J lost 2; bases outside the gene matches: 6. The CDR3 contains 14 residues. In nucleotides, the CDR3 is TGCAGCGGTTTAGCGGGAGATACCTACAATGAGCAGTTCTTC. Protein: CSGLAGDTYNEQFF.

This clonotype occurred a few times. The chain combines TRBV29-1 with TRBJ2-7, with 11 bases lining up with TRBD2. The CDR3 runs 14 residues. V trimming: 4 bases; J trimming: 2 bases; junction bases outside the gene matches: 4. CDR1 and CDR2 (germline): SQVTM, ANQGSEA. CDR3 region: CSVGWTSGPYEQYF. Written as DNA, the CDR3 is TGCAGCGTTGGTTGGACTAGCGGGCCCTACGAGCAGTACTTC.

V and J are TRBV12-3 or TRBV12-4 and TRBJ2-3; 9 bases map to TRBD2. The V segment lost 7 bases and the J segment 4 bases; nucleotides outside the gene matches: 12. CDR3 size: 16 residues. CDR3 DNA sequence: TGTGCCAGCACCGACGCGGGCGGGAGGGTGGCAGATACGCAGTATTTT. Protein sequence: CASTDAGGRVADTQYF.

The V gene is TRBV7-9, the J gene TRBJ2-1, with no clear D. The germline CDR1 and CDR2 sequences are SEHNR and FQNEAQ (reference sequence). CDR3 length: 16 residues. V was pared by 1 base and J by 2 bases, with 12 bases between. The CDR3 sequence is CASSLDGLGTYNEQFF. The CDR3 nucleotides are TGTGCCAGCAGCTTAGATGGTCTGGGAACCTACAATGAGCAGTTCTTC.

This clonotype was detected only a few times. The V gene is TRBV12-3 or TRBV12-4, the J gene TRBJ2-7; 12 nucleotides align to TRBD2. This CDR3 is 15 amino acids long. The junction had 4 bases not matched to a gene; V was cut back by 5 bases and J by 2 bases. The CDR3 is CASSGTSGRTYEQYF. The CDR3 coding sequence is TGTGCCAGCAGTGGGACTAGCGGGCGCACCTACGAGCAGTACTTC.

This clonotype has just a few counts. The chain has TRBV18 and TRBJ2-2, with TRBD1 identical over 10 bases. Germline V gene data show CDR1 as KGHSH and CDR2 as LQKENI. The CDR3 sequence is 17 residues long. The V segment lost 4 bases and the J segment 5 bases; nucleotides outside the gene matches: 10. CDR3 sequence reads: CASSRQGGTGETGELFF. Written as DNA, the CDR3 is TGTGCCAGCTCACGCCAAGGCGGGACAGGGGAAACCGGGGAGCTGTTTTTT.

A few counts support this clonotype. The chain couples TRBV25-1 to TRBJ2-7; 12 bases line up with TRBD2. The germline gives CDR1 MGHDK, CDR2 SYGVNS. J lost 1 base, V lost 7 bases, and 8 bases had no gene match. CDR3 length: 16 residues. In DNA form, the CDR3 reads TGTGCCAGCAACCTAGCGGGAGGGCCTCGGTCCTACGAGCAGTACTTC. Residues: CASNLAGGPRSYEQYF.

CDR3 nucleotides: TGTGCCAGCAGCCCGGAGCCCGACAGGACGCAGCCCCAGCATTTT. Encoded protein: CASSPEPDRTQPQHF. The genes are TRBV3-1 and TRBJ1-5, with a weak D call TRBD1 (6 bases). The CDR3 consists of 15 residues. V was clipped by 4 bases and J by 7 bases, with 17 bases between them. From germline, CDR1 is LGHDT and CDR2 YNNKEL (reference sequence).

The J gene is TRBJ2-3, the V gene TRBV20-1, with D possibly being TRBD1 or TRBD2 (5 bases each). Germline lookup yields CDR1 DFQATT and CDR2 SNEGSKA (reference sequence). This CDR3 is 15 amino acids long. Trimming removed 1 base from V and 1 base from J, with 12 bases in between. CDR3 loop: CSARAGAVRTDTQYF. The CDR3, as DNA: TGCAGTGCTAGAGCCGGGGCGGTCCGCACAGATACGCAGTATTTT.

This clonotype came up a few times. The V gene is TRBV27, the J gene TRBJ2-1; perhaps TRBD2 as D (7 bases). Germline lookup yields CDR1 MNHEY and CDR2 SMNVEV (reference sequence). V lost 8 bases and J lost 0, with 14 bases in between. CDR3 length: 15 amino acids. This CDR3 is CASCLGGRSYNEQFF. CDR3 DNA sequence: TGTGCCAGCTGCTTGGGGGGGCGCTCCTACAATGAGCAGTTCTTC.

This chain connects TRBV12-3 or TRBV12-4 to TRBJ1-1; the D is unclear. The CDR3 length is 14 residues. V shed 3 bases and J shed 0 bases, with 8 bases lying between them. Written as DNA, the CDR3 is TGTGCCAGCAGTTTTAACCTAATGAACACTGAAGCTTTCTTT. It specifies CASSFNLMNTEAFF.

This clonotype turned up a few times. This rearrangement joins TRBV3-1 to TRBJ2-4, with 8 bases identical to TRBD2. The ends lost 4 bases at V and 1 base at J; junction bases unmatched: 15. This CDR3 contains 19 residues. Germline CDR1 LGHDT, CDR2 YNNKEL (reference sequence). CDR3 DNA sequence: TGTGCCAGCAGCCGGTCCGGGACTAGGAAGGATCGGGCCAAAAACATTCAGTACTTC. It codes for CASSRSGTRKDRAKNIQYF.

This clonotype turned up a few times. The CDR3 sequence: CASSLGLGLAGDYEQYF. CDR3 sequence (DNA): TGCGCCAGCAGCTTGGGCCTGGGACTAGCGGGAGACTACGAGCAGTACTTC. The rearrangement joins TRBV5-1 to TRBJ2-7; 14 nucleotides match TRBD2. The trim removed 0 bases at V and 3 bases at J, leaving 5 bases unmatched. Germline CDR1 reads SGHRS; CDR2 reads YFSETQ. This CDR3 comprises 17 residues.

The rearrangement uses TRBV10-3 and TRBJ2-1, with 7 nucleotides matching TRBD1. Germline assignment: CDR1 ENHRY and CDR2 SYGVKD. CDR3 length: 22 residues. V shed 0 bases, J shed 4 bases, and the junction held 24 bases outside the gene matches. CDR3 in amino acids: CAISESGTVGSRVIVIYNEQFF. The CDR3, as DNA: TGTGCCATCAGTGAGTCCGGGACAGTTGGGTCTAGGGTCATTGTAATATACAATGAGCAGTTCTTC.

V gene TRBV2 combines with J gene TRBJ1-5; perhaps TRBD1 as D (6 bases). Trimming removed 7 bases at V and 7 bases at J, with 17 bases between. CDR1 and CDR2 (germline): SNHLY, FYNNEI. The CDR3 length is 14 residues. The CDR3 sequence: CASTDGRGGQPQHF. CDR3 sequence (DNA): TGTGCCAGCACAGATGGCAGGGGCGGCCAGCCCCAGCATTTT.

The chain is built from TRBV13 and TRBJ2-1; D unresolved. CDR3 length: 14 residues. Germline loops: CDR1 PRHDT, CDR2 FYEKMQ (reference sequence). V was shortened by 2 bases and J by 0 bases, with 5 bases between the two germline ends. Written as DNA, the CDR3 is TGTGCCAGCAGCTTAAGGAACTCCTACAATGAGCAGTTCTTC. It encodes CASSLRNSYNEQFF.

The table lists this clonotype with many counts. V gene TRBV15 combines with J gene TRBJ1-2, with unresolved D. This CDR3 is built from 15 residues. Germline CDR1 and CDR2: LNHNV and YYDKDF (reference sequence). V was pared by 6 bases and J by 8 bases, with 22 bases between. The CDR3 DNA reads as TGTGCCACCAGGACCATCGGAGGCCCTTCGGAGGGCTACACCTTC. Its protein is CATRTIGGPSEGYTF.

This clonotype was observed a handful of times. V gene TRBV6-5 combines with J gene TRBJ1-5; 9 nucleotides agree with TRBD1. Losses at the gene ends were 4 bases for V and 2 bases for J; bases not matched to a gene: 6. CDR1 is MNHEY and CDR2 is SVGAGI in the germline V gene. The CDR3 is 16 amino acids. CDR3 in DNA: TGTGCCAGCAGTTCGTCGGACAGGGGCGGCAATCAGCCCCAGCATTTT. It is translated as CASSSSDRGGNQPQHF.

This clonotype was found a few times. The J gene is TRBJ1-1, the V gene TRBV6-1; no clear D. Germline CDR1 is MNHNS and CDR2 is SASEGT. The CDR3 sequence is 14 residues long. Trimming shortened V by 5 bases and J by 0 bases, and 10 bases separated the two germline ends. CDR3 region: CASSITDLNTEAFF. CDR3 sequence (DNA): TGTGCCAGCAGTATAACCGACTTGAACACTGAAGCTTTCTTT.

The chain links TRBV6-1 to TRBJ1-3; 10 bases are a match to TRBD1. The length of the CDR3 is 15 residues. V lost 6 bases and J lost 6; bases outside the gene matches: 8. The germline CDR1 and CDR2 sequences are MNHNS and SASEGT. CDR3 coding DNA: TGTGCCAGCAGGCGCCAGACAGGGGGCAAAAACACCATATATTTT. Translating gives CASRRQTGGKNTIYF.

This chain uses TRBV6-1 with TRBJ2-7; TRBD1 aligns across 7 bases. J gave up 0 bases and V 5 bases, and 10 bases lay outside the gene matches. The length of the CDR3 is 16 residues. Germline V gene lookup returns CDR1 MNHNS and CDR2 SASEGT. The CDR3 DNA reads as TGTGCCAGCAGTCAACAGGGGCTCCCATTCTCCTACGAGCAGTACTTC. This encodes CASSQQGLPFSYEQYF.

J is TRBJ2-7 and V is TRBV29-1; D is undetermined. The CDR3 is 14 amino acids. The ends were cut back, 7 bases at V and 2 bases at J, with 18 bases in the middle. The germline CDR1 and CDR2 sequences are SQVTM and ANQGSEA. The CDR3 nucleotides are TGCAGCGCTACTACCCTGGATCGGACCTACGAGCAGTACTTC. Its translation: CSATTLDRTYEQYF.

There are a few counts of this clonotype. CDR3 loop: CSARAGRTYEQYF. The CDR3 bases are TGCAGTGCTAGAGCCGGACGGACCTACGAGCAGTACTTC. This chain connects TRBV20-1 to TRBJ2-7; no clear D gene. This CDR3 region has 13 residues. Trimming cost V 1 base and J 2 bases, with 9 bases left between them. Looked up from germline, CDR1 is DFQATT and CDR2 is SNEGSKA (reference sequence).

This chain joins TRBV12-3 or TRBV12-4 and TRBJ2-1; D gene unclear. The CDR3 has 15 amino acids. Trimming took 5 bases from V and 0 from J, leaving 11 bases between them. This chain's CDR3 is CASSRAPSSYNEQFF. The CDR3 DNA sequence: TGTGCCAGCAGTCGAGCGCCGAGCTCCTACAATGAGCAGTTCTTC.

This clonotype was observed a handful of times. This chain uses TRBV6-2 or TRBV6-3 with TRBJ2-7, with 9 bases lining up with TRBD1. The CDR3 contains 14 residues. J lost 2 bases, V lost 7 bases, and 6 bases had no gene match. Germline assignment: CDR1 MNHEY and CDR2 SVGEGT. DNA for the CDR3: TGTGCCAGCACCAAGACAGGGGGAGCCTACGAGCAGTACTTC. Encoded protein: CASTKTGGAYEQYF.